A selection of T cell receptor beta chains follows, all from one sample in a study of blood T cell repertoires in COVID-19. Some clones are missing from TCRdb's copy, which holds only in-frame ones; the method was immunoSEQ multiplex PCR. The sample shows around 100,000 clones, more than 90% of them seen only once. What was sequenced was peripheral blood. The source is a woman aged 45-65 years with COVID-19, enrolled during active disease. Each CDR3 is given with its conserved first and last residue. D genes are given only for firm matches. Clone sizes are given selectively: once, few, many, or a class where the clone is expanded.

j_call: TRBJ1-3; d_call: TRBD1; v_call: TRBV3-1/TRBV3-2; clone_size: NA; cdr3_nt: TGTGCCAGCTCAAATATCGGGACAGTGGGAAACACCATATATTTT; cdr3_aa: CASSNIGTVGNTIYF
j_call: TRBJ1-1; d_call: NA; v_call: TRBV13; clone_size: NA; cdr3_nt: TGTGCCAGCAGCGTATACGCGACAGCGAACACTGAAGCTTTCTTT; cdr3_aa: CASSVYATANTEAFF
j_call: TRBJ1-2; d_call: NA; v_call: TRBV24-1; clone_size: NA; cdr3_nt: TGTGCCACCAGGGACAGCTATGGCTACACCTTC; cdr3_aa: CATRDSYGYTF
j_call: TRBJ1-2; d_call: NA; v_call: TRBV3-1/TRBV3-2; clone_size: NA; cdr3_nt: TGTGCCTCGAAGGGAGGGGAGAACTATGGCTACACCTTC; cdr3_aa: CASKGGENYGYTF
j_call: TRBJ2-3; d_call: NA; v_call: TRBV24-1; clone_size: NA; cdr3_nt: TGTGCCACCAGTGTTAGAGATACGCAGTATTTT; cdr3_aa: CATSVRDTQYF
j_call: TRBJ2-2; d_call: NA; v_call: TRBV7-8; clone_size: NA; cdr3_nt: TGTGCCAGCAGCTTAGAGCTTGGCGGGGAGCTGTTTTTT; cdr3_aa: CASSLELGGELFF
j_call: TRBJ2-1; d_call: TRBD2; v_call: TRBV5-4; clone_size: few; cdr3_nt: TGTGCCAGCAGCTGGACTAGCGGGGACTACAATGAGCAGTTCTTC; cdr3_aa: CASSWTSGDYNEQFF
j_call: TRBJ2-1; d_call: NA; v_call: TRBV29-1; clone_size: NA; cdr3_nt: TGCAGCGTTGAGATAGCAATTGAGCAGTTCTTC; cdr3_aa: CSVEIAIEQFF
j_call: TRBJ2-1; d_call: NA; v_call: TRBV15; clone_size: NA; cdr3_nt: TGTGCCACCGGACGTACAGGTAGAACCTACAATGAGCAGTTCTTC; cdr3_aa: CATGRTGRTYNEQFF
j_call: TRBJ1-2; d_call: NA; v_call: TRBV7-2; clone_size: NA; cdr3_nt: TGTGCCAGCAGCCTCGGACGGGAAAAGTATGGCTACACCTTC; cdr3_aa: CASSLGREKYGYTF
j_call: TRBJ2-7; d_call: TRBD2; v_call: TRBV10-3; clone_size: NA; cdr3_nt: TGTGCCATCAGTGGAAGCGGGAACCCCTACGAGCAGTACTTC; cdr3_aa: CAISGSGNPYEQYF
j_call: TRBJ2-6; d_call: NA; v_call: TRBV7-9; clone_size: NA; cdr3_nt: TGTGCCAGCAGCCACGTCACTTCTTCTGGGGCCAACGTCCTGACTTTC; cdr3_aa: CASSHVTSSGANVLTF
j_call: TRBJ2-3; d_call: NA; v_call: TRBV2; clone_size: NA; cdr3_nt: TGTGCCAGCAGCCCGGGACAAAAATTCACAGATACGCAGTATTTT; cdr3_aa: CASSPGQKFTDTQYF